These 18 T cell receptor beta chains originate from one sample sequenced in a study of cytomegalovirus exposure and HLA in healthy donors. The PCR employed 60 Vbeta primers together with 13 Jbeta primers. Profiled with immunoSEQ multiplex PCR; TCRdb holds only in-frame clones, not every one. The sample consists of roughly 80,000 clones, roughly 65% of them appearing once. Sequenced input: PBMCs. Source of these receptors: a male donor in good health and CMV-seropositive.

The V call is TRBV2, the J call TRBJ1-2; D not resolved. V lost 6 bases to trimming and J lost 8 bases, with 25 bases between them. CDR1 SNHLY and CDR2 FYNNEI come from the germline V gene. The CDR3 length is 16 residues. The DNA of the CDR3 is TGTGCCAGCAGCGTCGGGAATGGGCTCCGAGAGAAAGGCTACACCTTC. This translates into CASSVGNGLREKGYTF.

This clone turned up a few times. The gene calls are TRBV6-1 and TRBJ1-1, with 7 bases matching TRBD1. The CDR3 runs to 14 residues. The germline gives CDR1 MNHNS, CDR2 SASEGT. V lost 7 bases and J lost 3; bases outside the gene matches: 8. CDR3 sequence reads: CASTSDREYTEAFF. CDR3 nucleotide sequence: TGTGCCAGCACCTCAGACAGGGAATACACTGAAGCTTTCTTT.

The chain joins TRBV7-9 to TRBJ2-7, with a possible D match to TRBD2 (5 bases). Germline V lookup: CDR1 SEHNR, CDR2 FQNEAQ (reference sequence). CDR3 length: 13 residues. V lost 1 base and J 5 bases, leaving 9 bases between the germline ends. Written as DNA, the CDR3 is TGTGCCAGCAGCTTAGGAGCGGAGGACGAGCAGTACTTC. It specifies CASSLGAEDEQYF.

V usage is TRBV4-1 and J usage is TRBJ2-5; 11 nucleotides align to TRBD2. V trimming: 0 bases; J trimming: 5 bases; junction bases outside the gene matches: 8. The germline CDR1 and CDR2 sequences are MGHRA and YSYEKL. CDR3 size: 17 residues. Here the CDR3 reads CASSQDLVAGGEETQYF. Here the CDR3 DNA reads TGCGCCAGCAGCCAAGATCTGGTAGCGGGGGGGGAGGAGACCCAGTACTTC.

This clone turned up a few times. The chain uses TRBV7-9 and TRBJ1-2, with D perhaps matching TRBD1 (6 bases). V was cut by 5 bases and J by 4 bases, with 17 bases left in between. CDR1 and CDR2 (germline): SEHNR, FQNEAQ (reference sequence). This CDR3 spans 15 amino acids. This CDR3 reads CASSPRTARGYGYTF. DNA of the CDR3: TGTGCCAGCAGCCCCCGGACAGCGAGGGGCTATGGCTACACCTTC.

The chain joins TRBV5-4 to TRBJ1-5, with D perhaps TRBD1 (5 bases). V was clipped by 2 bases and J by 9 bases, with 15 bases between them. The CDR3 extends over 14 amino acids. Germline assignment: CDR1 SGHNT and CDR2 YYREEE (reference sequence). The CDR3 DNA follows: TGTGCCAGCAGCTTAAGGGACTCCGGTGGGCCCCAGCATTTT. Its protein is CASSLRDSGGPQHF.

The table lists this clone with a few counts. The junction departs from the called germline gene at one end, perhaps through a read error. V gene TRBV14 combines with J gene TRBJ1-2; a possible D gene is TRBD1 (5 bases). Germline CDR1 SGHDN, CDR2 FVKESK. The CDR3 is 10 residues long. CDR3 nucleotides: TGTGCCAGCAGAGGGGTGGGCTGCACCTTC. It yields the protein CASRGVGCTF.

The gene calls are TRBV7-8 and TRBJ2-3; TRBD2 matches 7 bases. The V and J ends lost 2 bases and 1 base, in that order; junction bases with no gene match: 9. The germline V gene encodes CDR1 SGHVS and CDR2 FQNEAQ. The CDR3 totals 17 residues. This chain's CDR3 is CASSLSNSGGGTDTQYF. The CDR3 nucleotides read TGTGCCAGCAGCTTAAGTAACTCTGGGGGGGGCACAGATACGCAGTATTTT. Variable domain in full (rest from reference TRBV7-8 and TRBJ2-3): GAGVSQSPRYKVAKRGQDVALRCDPISGHVSLFWYQQALGQGPEFLTYFQNEAQLDKSGLPSDRFFAERPEGSVSTLKIQRTQQEDSAVYLCASSLSNSGGGTDTQYFGPGTRLTVL.

The chain carries TRBV7-3 and TRBJ1-2; weak D call: TRBD1 (5 bases). The V end lost 1 base, the J end lost 0 bases, and 15 bases lay between the germline ends. In germline, CDR1 is SGHTA, CDR2 FQGTGA. The CDR3 has 17 amino acids. Written as DNA, the CDR3 is TGTGCCAGCAGCTTAAATGAGCTTACAGGAGCTAACTATGGCTACACCTTC. As protein: CASSLNELTGANYGYTF. Complete variable domain (other parts from reference TRBV7-3 and TRBJ1-2): GAGVSQTPSNKVTEKGKYVELRCDPISGHTALYWYRQSLGQGPEFLIYFQGTGAADDSGLPNDRFFAVRPEGSVSTLKIQRTERGDSAVYLCASSLNELTGANYGYTFGSGTRLTVV.

CDR3 sequence reads: CASRIPERGQGTYEQYF. CDR3 nucleotide sequence: TGTGCCAGCAGGATTCCAGAAAGGGGACAGGGGACCTACGAGCAGTACTTC. V usage is TRBV7-3 and J usage is TRBJ2-7; 10 bases align to TRBD1. The CDR3 spans 17 residues. Per the germline V gene, CDR1 is SGHTA and CDR2 is FQGTGA. The ends lost 6 bases at V and 2 bases at J; junction bases unmatched: 13.

The chain combines TRBV28 with TRBJ2-2; TRBD2 aligns across 12 bases. Germline loops: CDR1 MDHEN, CDR2 SYDVKM. V dropped 6 bases and J dropped 1; count of bases not matched to a gene: 6. The CDR3 is 17 amino acids. The CDR3 region has the DNA TGTGCCAGCAGGCTCCCGACTAGCGGGGGGAACACCGGGGAGCTGTTTTTT. Encoded protein: CASRLPTSGGNTGELFF.

V and J are TRBV9 and TRBJ2-5; D not certain. CDR1 and CDR2 (germline): SGDLS, YYNGEE. Trimming shortened V by 1 base and J by 5 bases, and 9 bases separated the two germline ends. This CDR3 contains 13 residues. The DNA of the CDR3 is TGTGCCAGCAGCGTATCTAGTTATGAGACCCAGTACTTC. Encoded protein: CASSVSSYETQYF.

The chain employs TRBV11-2 and TRBJ2-7, with a tentative D call TRBD2 (5 bases). The ends were cut back, 5 bases at V and 4 bases at J, with 12 bases in the middle. This CDR3 has 13 residues. Germline assignment: CDR1 SGHAT and CDR2 FQNNGV. CDR3 bases: TGTGCCAGCAGCGCACAACGGGGTTACGAGCAGTACTTC. Protein sequence: CASSAQRGYEQYF.

This clone was seen more than once but under ten times. This chain uses TRBV6-1 with TRBJ1-5; TRBD1 agrees at 8 bases. The V gene end was trimmed by 3 bases and the J gene end by 2 bases; junction bases not matched to a gene: 6. CDR3 length: 16 residues. Germline V gene data show CDR1 as MNHNS and CDR2 as SASEGT. The CDR3 loop reads CASSDLQGVGNQPQHF. CDR3 coding DNA: TGTGCCAGCAGTGACCTACAGGGGGTAGGCAATCAGCCCCAGCATTTT.

In the case of this clone: The junction departs from the called germline gene at one end, perhaps through a read error. The sample carries other DNA sequences with the same CDR3. This rearrangement joins TRBV2 to TRBJ1-1; 8 bases align to TRBD1. CDR1 and CDR2 (germline): SNHLY, FYNNEI. CDR3 length: 18 amino acids. The CDR3 DNA follows: TGTGCCAGCAGTGACGGTGGGCAGGGGGCGGGGATGAACACTGAAGCTTTCTTC. It translates to CASSDGGQGAGMNTEAFF.

This chain uses TRBV6-1 with TRBJ2-3; 8 nucleotides align to TRBD2. Trimming cost V 7 bases and J 0 bases; bases outside gene matches: 6. The CDR3 contains 15 residues. Germline CDR1 is MNHNS and CDR2 is SASEGT. In DNA, the CDR3 is TGTGCCAGCATGGCGACTAGCGTCAGCACAGATACGCAGTATTTT. Its protein product is CASMATSVSTDTQYF.

This clone was counted once. V and J are TRBV28 and TRBJ2-4; 14 bases match TRBD2. CDR1 MDHEN and CDR2 SYDVKM come from the germline V gene. J lost 5 bases, V lost 3 bases, and 3 bases had no gene match. CDR3 length: 16 amino acids. The chain's CDR3 is CASSFPGLAGENIQYF. CDR3 coding DNA: TGTGCCAGCAGTTTCCCGGGACTAGCGGGGGAAAACATTCAGTACTTC.

V usage is TRBV9 and J usage is TRBJ2-7; the match to TRBD1 covers 9 bases. Germline CDR1 reads SGDLS; CDR2 reads YYNGEE. The CDR3 extends over 19 amino acids. Losses at the gene ends were 3 bases for V and 0 bases for J; bases not matched to a gene: 16. CDR3 coding DNA: TGTGCCAGCAGCGCCTTACCCGGGACAGGGCCTCTGACCTCCTACGAGCAGTACTTC. As protein: CASSALPGTGPLTSYEQYF.